This TCR beta chain was retrieved from a study of neurological immune-mediated disorders. TCRdb analysed the 5' RACE reads with MiXCR anew, one entry per CDR3 protein. The repertoire includes roughly 59,000 distinct CDR3 sequences, 5.2% of them detected once, and approximately 5.1% sits in the top ten. The V end lost 0 bases, the J end lost 8 bases, and 9 bases lay between the germline ends. Germline-derived CDR1 and CDR2 are SGHRS and YFSETQ. CDR3 length: 13 residues. This clonotype was picked up many times. This TCR was sampled from a human donor with multiple sclerosis. The donor label of this sample is uncertain. The sample was PBMCs. The J gene is TRBJ2-1, the V gene TRBV5-1; D is unresolved. CDR3 loop: CASSLGPFDEQFF. The CDR3 DNA is TGCGCCAGCAGCTTGGGGCCCTTCGATGAGCAGTTCTTC.